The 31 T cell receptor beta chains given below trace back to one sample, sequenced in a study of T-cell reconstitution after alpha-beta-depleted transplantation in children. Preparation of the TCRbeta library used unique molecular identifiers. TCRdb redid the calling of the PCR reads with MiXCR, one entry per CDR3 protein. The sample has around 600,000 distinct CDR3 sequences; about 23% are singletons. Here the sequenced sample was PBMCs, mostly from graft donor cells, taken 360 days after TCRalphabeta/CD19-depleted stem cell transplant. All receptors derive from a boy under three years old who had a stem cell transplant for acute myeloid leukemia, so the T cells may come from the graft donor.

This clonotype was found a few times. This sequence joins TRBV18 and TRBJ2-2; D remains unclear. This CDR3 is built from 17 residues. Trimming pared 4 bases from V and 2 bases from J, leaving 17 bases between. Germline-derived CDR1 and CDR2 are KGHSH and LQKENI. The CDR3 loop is CASSRTPERVNTGELFF. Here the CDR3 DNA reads TGTGCCAGCTCACGAACCCCGGAAAGGGTTAACACCGGGGAGCTGTTTTTT.

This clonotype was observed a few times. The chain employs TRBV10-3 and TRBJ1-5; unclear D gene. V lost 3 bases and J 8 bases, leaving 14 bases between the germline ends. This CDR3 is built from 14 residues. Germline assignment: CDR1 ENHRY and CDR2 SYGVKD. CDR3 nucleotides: TGTGCCATCAGTGATGGAGGGTCCGGGGAGCCCCAGCATTTT. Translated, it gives CAISDGGSGEPQHF.

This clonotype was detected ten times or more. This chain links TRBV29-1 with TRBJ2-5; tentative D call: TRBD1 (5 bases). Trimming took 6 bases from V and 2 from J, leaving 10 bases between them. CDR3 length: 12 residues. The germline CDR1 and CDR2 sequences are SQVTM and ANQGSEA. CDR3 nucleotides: TGCAGCGTATTCCGACAGCAAGAGACCCAGTACTTC. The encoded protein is CSVFRQQETQYF.

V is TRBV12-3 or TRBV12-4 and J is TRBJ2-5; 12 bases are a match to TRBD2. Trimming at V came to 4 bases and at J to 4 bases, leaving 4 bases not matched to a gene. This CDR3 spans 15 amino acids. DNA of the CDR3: TGTGCCAGCAGTTCCAGACTAGCGGGGGTAGAGACCCAGTACTTC. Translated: CASSSRLAGVETQYF.

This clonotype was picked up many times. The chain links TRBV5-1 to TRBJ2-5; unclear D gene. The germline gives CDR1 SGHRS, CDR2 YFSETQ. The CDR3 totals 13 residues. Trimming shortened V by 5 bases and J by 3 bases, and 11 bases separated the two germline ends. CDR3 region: CASSFQAEETQYF. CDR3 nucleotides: TGCGCCAGCAGTTTTCAGGCGGAAGAGACCCAGTACTTC.

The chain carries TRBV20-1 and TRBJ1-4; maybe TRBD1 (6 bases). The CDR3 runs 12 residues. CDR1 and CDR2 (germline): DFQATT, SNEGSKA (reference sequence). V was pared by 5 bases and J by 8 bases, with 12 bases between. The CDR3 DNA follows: TGCAGTGCTGGACACAGGGAGGAAAAACTGTTTTTT. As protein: CSAGHREEKLFF.

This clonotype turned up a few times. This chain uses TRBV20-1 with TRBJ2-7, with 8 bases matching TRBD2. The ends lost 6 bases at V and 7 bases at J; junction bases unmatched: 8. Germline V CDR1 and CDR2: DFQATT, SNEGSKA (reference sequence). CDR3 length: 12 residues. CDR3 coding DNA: TGCAGTGCCCGAAGCGGGGGAGGGGAGCAGTACGTC. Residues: CSARSGGGEQYV.

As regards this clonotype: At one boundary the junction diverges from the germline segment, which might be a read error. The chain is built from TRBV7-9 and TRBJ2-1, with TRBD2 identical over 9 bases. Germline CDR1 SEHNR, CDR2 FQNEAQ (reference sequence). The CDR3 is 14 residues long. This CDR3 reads CASSLEGSGGRSGF. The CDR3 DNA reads TGTGCCAGCAGCTTAGAGGGTAGCGGGGGCCGGAGCGGATTC. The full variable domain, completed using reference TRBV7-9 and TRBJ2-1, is DTGVSQNPRHKITKRGQNVTFRCDPISEHNRLYWYRQTLGQGPEFLTYFQNEAQLEKSRLLSDRFSAERPKGSFSTLEIQRTEQGDSAMYLCASSLEGSGGRSGFGPGTRLTVL.

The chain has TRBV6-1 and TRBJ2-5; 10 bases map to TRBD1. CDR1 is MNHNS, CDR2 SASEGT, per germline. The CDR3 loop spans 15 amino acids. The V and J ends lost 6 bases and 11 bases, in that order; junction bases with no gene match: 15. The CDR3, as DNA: TGTGCCAGCAGCTCCCATGGACAGGGGGGAAAACTACAGTACTTC. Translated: CASSSHGQGGKLQYF.

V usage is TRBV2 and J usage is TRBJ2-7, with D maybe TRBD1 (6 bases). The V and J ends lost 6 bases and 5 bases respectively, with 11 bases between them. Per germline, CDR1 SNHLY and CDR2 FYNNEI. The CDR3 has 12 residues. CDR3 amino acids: CASSSQGHEQYV. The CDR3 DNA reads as TGTGCCAGCAGCTCACAGGGCCACGAGCAGTACGTC.

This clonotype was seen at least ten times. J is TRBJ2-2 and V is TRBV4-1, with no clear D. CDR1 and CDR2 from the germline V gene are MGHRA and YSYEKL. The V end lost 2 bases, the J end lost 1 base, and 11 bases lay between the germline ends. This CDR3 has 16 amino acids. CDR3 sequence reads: CASSQFPSLNTGELFF. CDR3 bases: TGCGCCAGCAGCCAATTCCCCTCTCTGAACACCGGGGAGCTGTTTTTT.

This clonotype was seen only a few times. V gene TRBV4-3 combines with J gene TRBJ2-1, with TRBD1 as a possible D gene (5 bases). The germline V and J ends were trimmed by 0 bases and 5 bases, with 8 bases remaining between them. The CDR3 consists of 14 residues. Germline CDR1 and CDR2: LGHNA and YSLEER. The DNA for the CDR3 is TGCGCCAGCAGCCAAGATACAGGCAACAATGAGCAGTTCTTC. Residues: CASSQDTGNNEQFF.

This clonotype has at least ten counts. This chain's CDR3 is CSATVDRRTEAFF. CDR3 DNA sequence: TGCAGTGCTACTGTCGACAGGCGTACTGAAGCTTTCTTT. The rearrangement uses TRBV20-1 and TRBJ1-1; D might be TRBD1 (6 bases). The V gene's germline CDR1 is DFQATT and CDR2 SNEGSKA (reference sequence). V was clipped by 4 bases and J by 5 bases, with 14 bases between them. CDR3 size: 13 residues.

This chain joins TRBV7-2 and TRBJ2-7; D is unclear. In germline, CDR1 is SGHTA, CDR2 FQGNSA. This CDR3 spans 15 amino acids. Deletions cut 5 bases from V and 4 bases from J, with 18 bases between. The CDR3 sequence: CASSTTASQKYEQYF. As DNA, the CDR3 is TGTGCCAGCAGCACCACAGCCAGCCAGAAGTACGAGCAGTACTTC. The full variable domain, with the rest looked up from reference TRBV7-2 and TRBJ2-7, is GAGVSQSPSNKVTEKGKDVELRCDPISGHTALYWYRQSLGQGLEFLIYFQGNSAPDKSGLPSDRFSAERTGGSVSTLTIQRTQQEDSAVYLCASSTTASQKYEQYFGPGTRLTVT.

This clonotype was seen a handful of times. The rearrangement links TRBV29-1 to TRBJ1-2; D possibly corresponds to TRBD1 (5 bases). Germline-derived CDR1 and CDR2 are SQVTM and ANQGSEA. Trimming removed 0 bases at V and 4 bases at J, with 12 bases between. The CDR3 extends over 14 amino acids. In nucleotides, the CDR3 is TGCAGCGTTGAAGATAGCGACAGCCCCTATGGCTACACCTTC. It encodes CSVEDSDSPYGYTF. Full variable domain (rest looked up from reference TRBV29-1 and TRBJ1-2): SAVISQKPSRDICQRGTSLTIQCQVDSQVTMMFWYRQQPGQSLTLIATANQGSEATYESGFVIDKFPISRPNLTFSTLTVSNMSPEDSSIYLCSVEDSDSPYGYTFGSGTRLTVV.

The CDR3: CASSSPTVLPNTGELFF. In nucleotides, the CDR3 is TGTGCCAGCAGCTCCCCCACGGTCTTACCGAACACCGGGGAGCTGTTTTTT. The chain has TRBV11-2 and TRBJ2-2; D uncertain. Trimming stripped 4 bases from V and 0 bases from J, with 15 bases between. Germline V lookup: CDR1 SGHAT, CDR2 FQNNGV. The CDR3 contains 17 residues.

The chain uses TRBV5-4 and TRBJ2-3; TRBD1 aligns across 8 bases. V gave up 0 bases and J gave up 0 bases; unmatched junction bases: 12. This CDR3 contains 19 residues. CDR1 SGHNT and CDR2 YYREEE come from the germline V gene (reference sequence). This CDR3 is CASSLAPGTGTGSTDTQYF. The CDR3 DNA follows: TGTGCCAGCAGCTTGGCCCCGGGTACCGGGACAGGAAGCACAGATACGCAGTATTTT.

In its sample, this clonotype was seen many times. The CDR3 here is CSVEAQGTGDYGYTF. The CDR3 DNA is TGCAGCGTTGAAGCCCAGGGGACAGGGGACTATGGCTACACCTTC. V usage is TRBV29-1 and J usage is TRBJ1-2, with TRBD1 matching over 10 bases. From germline, CDR1 is SQVTM and CDR2 ANQGSEA. The CDR3 runs 15 residues. After removal of 1 base from V and 3 bases from J, the junction contained 5 bases not matched to a gene.

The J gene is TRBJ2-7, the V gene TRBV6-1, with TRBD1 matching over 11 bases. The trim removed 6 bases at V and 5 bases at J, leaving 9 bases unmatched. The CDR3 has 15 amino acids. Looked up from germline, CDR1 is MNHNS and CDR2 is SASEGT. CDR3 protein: CASSPDRGRPHEQYV. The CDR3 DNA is TGTGCCAGCAGCCCGGACAGGGGGCGACCCCACGAGCAGTACGTC.

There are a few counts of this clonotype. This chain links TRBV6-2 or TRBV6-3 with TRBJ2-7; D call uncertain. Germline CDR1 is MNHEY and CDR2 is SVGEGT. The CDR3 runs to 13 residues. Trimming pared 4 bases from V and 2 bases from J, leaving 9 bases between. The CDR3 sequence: CASSWVAAYEQYF. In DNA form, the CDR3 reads TGTGCCAGCAGTTGGGTAGCCGCCTACGAGCAGTACTTC.

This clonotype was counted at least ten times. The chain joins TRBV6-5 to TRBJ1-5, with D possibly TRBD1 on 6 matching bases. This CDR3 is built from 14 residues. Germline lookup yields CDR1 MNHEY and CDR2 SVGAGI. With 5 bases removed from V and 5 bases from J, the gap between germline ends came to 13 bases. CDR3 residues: CASSRGGLDQPQHF. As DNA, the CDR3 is TGTGCCAGCAGTCGGGGGGGGCTGGATCAGCCCCAGCATTTT.

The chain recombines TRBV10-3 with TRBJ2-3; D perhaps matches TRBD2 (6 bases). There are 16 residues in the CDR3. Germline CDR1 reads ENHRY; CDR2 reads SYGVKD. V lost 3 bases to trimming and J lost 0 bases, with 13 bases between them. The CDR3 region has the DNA TGTGCCATCAGTGATGGGAGGTCAGGGAGCACAGATACGCAGTATTTT. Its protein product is CAISDGRSGSTDTQYF.

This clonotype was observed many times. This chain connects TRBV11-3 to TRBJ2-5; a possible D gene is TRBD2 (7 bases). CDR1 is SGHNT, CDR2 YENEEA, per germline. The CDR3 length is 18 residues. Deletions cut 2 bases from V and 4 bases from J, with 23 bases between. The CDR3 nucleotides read TGTGCCAGCAGCTTACCCTGGAGGGGGGGCCGCCGCAGAGAGACCCAGTACTTC. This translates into CASSLPWRGGRRRETQYF.

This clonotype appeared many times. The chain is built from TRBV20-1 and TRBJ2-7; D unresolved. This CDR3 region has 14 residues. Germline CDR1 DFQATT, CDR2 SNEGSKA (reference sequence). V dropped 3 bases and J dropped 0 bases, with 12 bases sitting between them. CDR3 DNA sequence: TGCAGTGCTAGGGCGACGGCGAGCTCCTACGAGCAGTACGTC. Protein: CSARATASSYEQYV.

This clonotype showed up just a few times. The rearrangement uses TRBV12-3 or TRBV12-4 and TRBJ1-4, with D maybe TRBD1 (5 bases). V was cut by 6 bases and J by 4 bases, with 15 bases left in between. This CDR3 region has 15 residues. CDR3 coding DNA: TGTGCCAGCAGGCCCGGGGGTTTTGTTAATGAAAAACTGTTTTTT. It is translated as CASRPGGFVNEKLFF.

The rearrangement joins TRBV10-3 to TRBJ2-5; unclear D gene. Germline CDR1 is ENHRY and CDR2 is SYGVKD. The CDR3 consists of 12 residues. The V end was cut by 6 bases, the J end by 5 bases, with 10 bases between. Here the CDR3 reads CAIRGIGETQYF. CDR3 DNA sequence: TGTGCCATCAGGGGAATTGGGGAGACCCAGTACTTC.

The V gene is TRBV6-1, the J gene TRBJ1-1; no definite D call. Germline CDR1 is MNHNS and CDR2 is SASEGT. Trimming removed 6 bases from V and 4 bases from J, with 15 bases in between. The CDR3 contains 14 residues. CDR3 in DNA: TGTGCCAGCAGGGCAGACCCCATGATCACTGAAGCTTTCTTT. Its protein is CASRADPMITEAFF.

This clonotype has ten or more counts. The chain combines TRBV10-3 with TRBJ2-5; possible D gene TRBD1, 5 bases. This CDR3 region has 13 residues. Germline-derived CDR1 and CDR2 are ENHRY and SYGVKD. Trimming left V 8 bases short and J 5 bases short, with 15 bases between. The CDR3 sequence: CAIGQGKSETQYF. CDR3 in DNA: TGTGCCATCGGGCAGGGTAAATCGGAGACCCAGTACTTC.

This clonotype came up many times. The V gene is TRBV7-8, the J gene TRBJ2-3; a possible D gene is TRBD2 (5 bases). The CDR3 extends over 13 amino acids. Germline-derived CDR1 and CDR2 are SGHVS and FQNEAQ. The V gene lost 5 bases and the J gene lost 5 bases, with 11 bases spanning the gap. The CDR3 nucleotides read TGTGCCAGCAGCCCCTCCGGGGAAGATACGCAGTATTTT. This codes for CASSPSGEDTQYF.

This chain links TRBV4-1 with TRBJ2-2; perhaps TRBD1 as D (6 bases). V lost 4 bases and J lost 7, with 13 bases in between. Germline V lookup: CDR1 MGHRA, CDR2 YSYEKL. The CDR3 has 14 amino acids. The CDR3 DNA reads TGCGCCAGCAGCCCTAGACAGGTGGTCGGGGAGCTGTTTTTT. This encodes CASSPRQVVGELFF.

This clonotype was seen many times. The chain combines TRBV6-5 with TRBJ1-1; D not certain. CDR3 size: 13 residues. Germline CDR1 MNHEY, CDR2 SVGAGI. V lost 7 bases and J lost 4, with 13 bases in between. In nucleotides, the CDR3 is TGTGCCAGCATCAATAACAAGGGCACTGAAGCTTTCTTT. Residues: CASINNKGTEAFF.